The rows below give T cell receptor beta chains drawn from one sample of a study of blood T cell repertoires in COVID-19. Produced via immunoSEQ multiplex PCR; TCRdb's table is partial and in-frame only. The sample includes around 250,000 clones, 80% to 90% of them seen just once. The sequenced sample was peripheral blood. These receptors were collected from a man between 60 and 75 years old with acute or convalescent COVID-19. CDR3s include the opening cysteine and the closing phenylalanine or tryptophan.

TRBV30	TRBJ2-7	CAWSVRGLVAGDPTEQYF
TRBV5-8	TRBJ2-2	CASSRGTVWNTGELFF
TRBV6-1	TRBJ1-1	CASSARRGPTVNTEAFF
TRBV11-3	TRBJ1-1	CASSYSRRTEAFF
TRBV7-9	TRBJ2-1	CASSLRTEFF
TRBV11-2	TRBJ2-1	CASSLQPAGATGNEQFF
TRBV19	TRBJ2-1	CASSRETVGNEQFF
TRBV15	TRBJ1-5	CATSREAYSNQPQHF
TRBV9	TRBJ2-3	CASSVGSGTDTQYF
TRBV6-5	TRBJ1-2	CASADRQGNYGYTF
TRBV6-2/TRBV6-3	TRBJ1-1	CASSLGHAEAFF
TRBV29-1	TRBJ2-5	CSQAVTQETQYF
TRBV6-2/TRBV6-3	TRBJ1-3	CASSYPNKGQADPGNTIYF
TRBV5-4	TRBJ2-5	CASSTSPRGKETQYF
TRBV11-2	TRBJ1-5	CASSLGDREVEPQHF
TRBV7-3	TRBJ2-7	CASKVDRSGEQYF
TRBV19	TRBJ2-7	CASSIGTGLTYEQYF
TRBV28	TRBJ2-5	CASSLSRVETQYF
TRBV3-1/TRBV3-2	TRBJ2-7	CASSQGLAYEQYF
TRBV10-3	TRBJ1-5	CAIRSGTGVNQPQHF
TRBV3-1/TRBV3-2	TRBJ2-1	CASSHGREGYNEQFF
TRBV24-1	TRBJ1-5	CATSGDGNQPQHF
TRBV7-2	TRBJ2-3	CASSSRRDRDTQYF
TRBV5-1	TRBJ1-4	CASRLQGATNEKLFF
TRBV28	TRBJ2-3	CASSLRGISDTQYF
TRBV27	TRBJ2-2	CASSSAGELFF
TRBV6-5	TRBJ2-7	CASRRTLGQGYEQYF
TRBV3-1/TRBV3-2	TRBJ2-7	CASSVSSYEQYF
TRBV28	TRBJ1-2	CASSSGRANYGYTF
TRBV29-1	TRBJ2-7	CSVIGSGSGYEQYF
TRBV19	TRBJ2-7	CASSTTGLGEQYF
TRBV4-1	TRBJ2-2	CASSRTGTGGPNTGELFF
TRBV11-1	TRBJ2-7	CASSLGLAVSYEQYF
TRBV27	TRBJ2-7	CASSLWGTGDYEQYF
TRBV7-6	TRBJ2-1	CASSPTRGEQFF
TRBV11-2	TRBJ1-1	CASSPDRGTEAFF
TRBV2	TRBJ1-2	CASLPGTAMRYGYTF
TRBV10-3	TRBJ1-2	CAISETQGLARNYGYTF
TRBV10-3	TRBJ1-5	CAISTGESQHF
TRBV10-3	TRBJ2-7	CATSESDEQYF
TRBV28	TRBJ2-6	CASSLLAGAGANVLTF
TRBV3-1/TRBV3-2	TRBJ1-1	CASSRETDNTEAFF
TRBV28	TRBJ1-6	CASSFAGTGENSPLHF
TRBV18	TRBJ1-1	CASSETEEAFF
TRBV9	TRBJ2-1	CASSALAGGYNEQFF
TRBV11-3	TRBJ1-1	CASSLTQGVTEAFF
TRBV11-2	TRBJ1-1	CASSFQTGGAEAFF
TRBV28	TRBJ1-5	CASRRTGEDQPQHF
TRBV11-1	TRBJ1-6	CASSPAGQNNSPLHF
TRBV7-9	TRBJ1-2	CASSLIGEKTEGYTF
TRBV28	TRBJ2-7	CASRYGTGYEQYF
TRBV11-2	TRBJ2-1	CASSLERNEQFF
TRBV18	TRBJ1-1	CASSRGATEAFF
TRBV7-2	TRBJ1-5	CASSLGHGPNQPQHF
TRBV29-1	TRBJ2-7	CSALPTGSTYEQYF